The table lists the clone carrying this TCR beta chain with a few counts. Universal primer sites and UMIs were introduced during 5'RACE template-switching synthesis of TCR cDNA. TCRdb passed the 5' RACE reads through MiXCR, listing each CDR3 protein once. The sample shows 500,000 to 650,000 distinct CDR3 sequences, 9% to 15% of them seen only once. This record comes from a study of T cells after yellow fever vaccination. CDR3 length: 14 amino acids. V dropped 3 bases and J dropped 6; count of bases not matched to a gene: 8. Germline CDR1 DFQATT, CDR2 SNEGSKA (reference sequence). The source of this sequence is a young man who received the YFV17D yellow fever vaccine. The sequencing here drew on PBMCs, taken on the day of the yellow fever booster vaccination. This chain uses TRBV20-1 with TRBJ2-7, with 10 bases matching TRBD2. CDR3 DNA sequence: TGCAGTGCTAGCCCGCCTAGCGGGAGCTTCGAGCAGTACTTC. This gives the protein CSASPPSGSFEQYF.